What follows are 21 T cell receptor beta chains derived from one specimen sequenced in a study of cytomegalovirus exposure and HLA in healthy donors. Measured with immunoSEQ multiplex PCR; TCRdb has only the in-frame clones, and not every one. Of some 170,000 clones listed, roughly 90% are singletons. The sample was PBMCs. These receptors were taken from a man aged 18 to 30 in good health and CMV-seropositive.

This clone has just one count. V is TRBV5-1 and J is TRBJ2-5; TRBD1 matches at 9 bases. The CDR3 spans 15 residues. The V segment lost 1 base and the J segment 5 bases; nucleotides outside the gene matches: 6. Germline loops: CDR1 SGHRS, CDR2 YFSETQ. CDR3 nucleotide sequence: TGCGCCAGCAGCTTGATTGGGACAGGGATGGAGACCCAGTACTTC. Encoded protein: CASSLIGTGMETQYF.

The V and J genes are TRBV29-1 and TRBJ2-1, with D tentatively TRBD2 (5 bases). Trimming took off 4 bases at V and 0 bases at J, with 7 bases between the two ends. The CDR3 spans 13 residues. CDR1 and CDR2 from the germline V gene are SQVTM and ANQGSEA. CDR3 protein: CSVVASSYNEQFF. In DNA, the CDR3 is TGCAGCGTTGTAGCGAGCTCCTACAATGAGCAGTTCTTC.

The chain is built from TRBV28 and TRBJ2-7; D might be TRBD2 (6 bases). V was clipped by 3 bases and J by 4 bases, with 10 bases between them. Germline V CDR1 and CDR2: MDHEN, SYDVKM. The CDR3 totals 13 residues. CDR3: CASSLEGGYEQYF. CDR3 DNA: TGTGCCAGCAGTTTGGAGGGCGGGTACGAGCAGTACTTC.

The CDR3, as DNA: TGTGCCAGCAGTTCCGGGGGGTACACAGGAACGCTTACGCAGTATTTT. Amino acids: CASSSGGYTGTLTQYF. V and J are TRBV6-5 and TRBJ2-3; 7 nucleotides line up with TRBD2. The CDR3 contains 16 residues. V lost 4 bases and J lost 8; bases outside the gene matches: 15. CDR1 and CDR2 (germline): MNHEY, SVGAGI.

The rearrangement joins TRBV5-6 to TRBJ2-7; 10 bases align to TRBD1. The CDR3 runs 13 residues. Trimming cost V 2 bases and J 7 bases; bases outside gene matches: 3. CDR1 SGHDT and CDR2 YYEEEE come from the germline V gene. CDR3 sequence (DNA): TGTGCCAGCAGCTTCCGGACAGGGGGAGAGCAGTACTTC. Translating it yields CASSFRTGGEQYF. Based on the CDR3 plus reference TRBV5-6 and TRBJ2-7, the full variable domain is DAGVTQSPTHLIKTRGQQVTLRCSPKSGHDTVSWYQQALGQGPQFIFQYYEEEERQRGNFPDRFSGHQFPNYSSELNVNALLLGDSALYLCASSFRTGGEQYFGPGTRLTVT.

The chain couples TRBV9 to TRBJ2-5, with TRBD2 identical over 7 bases. CDR3 length: 16 amino acids. Germline V CDR1 and CDR2: SGDLS, YYNGEE. Trimming at V came to 0 bases and at J to 2 bases, leaving 7 bases not matched to a gene. Written as DNA, the CDR3 is TGTGCCAGCAGCGTAGTTGGGGGAGGGATACAAGAGACCCAGTACTTC. This gives the protein CASSVVGGGIQETQYF. Full variable domain (rest looked up from reference TRBV9 and TRBJ2-5): DSGVTQTPKHLITATGQRVTLRCSPRSGDLSVYWYQQSLDQGLQFLIQYYNGEERAKGNILERFSAQQFPDLHSELNLSSLELGDSALYFCASSVVGGGIQETQYFGPGTRLLVL.

The rearrangement joins TRBV14 to TRBJ1-2; D is unclear. The CDR3 extends over 14 amino acids. V was pared by 0 bases and J by 8 bases, with 13 bases between. From germline, CDR1 is SGHDN and CDR2 FVKESK. The CDR3: CASSQDLRSQGYTF. The CDR3, as DNA: TGTGCCAGCAGCCAAGACCTGCGTTCTCAAGGCTACACCTTC.

The gene calls are TRBV2 and TRBJ2-5, with 9 positions matching TRBD1. The CDR3 is made up of 17 amino acids. Looked up from germline, CDR1 is SNHLY and CDR2 is FYNNEI. Unmatched junction bases numbered 15, after V lost 6 bases and J lost 4 bases. The CDR3 here is CASRAGTGIGQGETQYF. CDR3 coding DNA: TGTGCCAGCAGGGCCGGGACAGGGATCGGTCAGGGAGAGACCCAGTACTTC. Based on the CDR3 plus reference TRBV2 and TRBJ2-5, the full variable domain is EPEVTQTPSHQVTQMGQEVILRCVPISNHLYFYWYRQILGQKVEFLVSFYNNEISEKSEIFDDQFSVERPDGSNFTLKIRSTKLEDSAMYFCASRAGTGIGQGETQYFGPGTRLLVL.

The chain combines TRBV5-1 with TRBJ2-7; 8 nucleotides align to TRBD1. Germline lookup yields CDR1 SGHRS and CDR2 YFSETQ. This CDR3 is built from 15 residues. The trim removed 4 bases at V and 0 bases at J, leaving 6 bases unmatched. The CDR3 DNA reads as TGCGCCAGCAGCCCGGATACAGGGGGCTCCTACGAGCAGTACTTC. The encoded protein is CASSPDTGGSYEQYF.

The chain combines TRBV9 with TRBJ2-1, with 13 positions matching TRBD2. Per germline, CDR1 SGDLS and CDR2 YYNGEE. CDR3 size: 16 residues. V trimming: 2 bases; J trimming: 2 bases; junction bases outside the gene matches: 1. CDR3 amino acids: CASSVGLAGTYNEQFF. Written as DNA, the CDR3 is TGTGCCAGCAGCGTGGGACTAGCGGGGACCTACAATGAGCAGTTCTTC.

This chain links TRBV4-1 with TRBJ2-7, with 7 nucleotides matching TRBD1. The germline gives CDR1 MGHRA, CDR2 YSYEKL. This CDR3 contains 18 residues. The junction had 15 bases not matched to a gene; V was cut back by 1 base and J by 3 bases. As DNA, the CDR3 is TGCGCCAGCAGCCAAGTCGGTATTTCCCGGACAGGCCGCTACGAGCAGTACTTC. It is translated as CASSQVGISRTGRYEQYF.

The chain combines TRBV9 with TRBJ1-2; possibly TRBD1 for D (6 bases). Germline assignment: CDR1 SGDLS and CDR2 YYNGEE. V lost 3 bases to trimming and J lost 4 bases, with 16 bases between them. This CDR3 comprises 15 residues. The CDR3 bases are TGTGCCAGCAGCGATGCTGGGGGGGGCCTCTATGGCTACACCTTC. Its translation: CASSDAGGGLYGYTF.

The chain joins TRBV19 to TRBJ1-4, with 10 bases matching TRBD1. CDR1 is LNHDA and CDR2 is SQIVND in the germline V gene (reference sequence). The CDR3 consists of 17 residues. V shed 3 bases and J 0 bases; nucleotides not matched to a gene: 4. Here the CDR3 reads CASSIRTGGATNEKLFF. Here the CDR3 DNA reads TGTGCCAGTAGTATCAGGACAGGGGGAGCAACTAATGAAAAACTGTTTTTT.

The chain couples TRBV2 to TRBJ2-2; TRBD1 is a possible D gene (5 bases). Germline values: CDR1 SNHLY, CDR2 FYNNEI. Trimming removed 4 bases from V and 3 bases from J, with 9 bases in between. This CDR3 spans 14 amino acids. The CDR3 coding sequence is TGTGCCAGCAGTGTCAGGGCGGACACCGGGGAGCTGTTTTTT. This gives the protein CASSVRADTGELFF.

The V and J genes are TRBV27 and TRBJ2-7; 8 nucleotides match TRBD1. V shed 4 bases and J 4 bases; nucleotides not matched to a gene: 12. The CDR3 runs to 16 residues. In germline, CDR1 is MNHEY, CDR2 SMNVEV (reference sequence). In nucleotides, the CDR3 is TGTGCCAGCAGTTCGGGTTGGGCGGACAGGGCGTACGAGCAGTACTTC. It translates to CASSSGWADRAYEQYF.

This chain uses TRBV2 with TRBJ1-1, with unresolved D. Trimming took 8 bases from V and 3 from J, leaving 13 bases between them. The CDR3 loop spans 13 amino acids. Germline V CDR1 and CDR2: SNHLY, FYNNEI. CDR3 amino acids: CASSGVADTEAFF. The CDR3 DNA reads TGTGCCAGCTCCGGGGTCGCGGACACTGAAGCTTTCTTT.

The rearrangement joins TRBV19 to TRBJ1-5; no clear D gene. The CDR3 has 12 residues. V was trimmed by 3 bases and J by 12 bases, leaving 12 bases between them. CDR1 and CDR2 from the germline V gene are LNHDA and SQIVND (reference sequence). DNA of the CDR3: TGTGCCAGTAGTATTACTCCGGCTAGCCAGCATTTT. Its translation is CASSITPASQHF. The variable domain in full, with the rest retrieved from reference TRBV19 and TRBJ1-5, is DGGITQSPKYLFRKEGQNVTLSCEQNLNHDAMYWYRQDPGQGLRLIYYSQIVNDFQKGDIAEGYSVSREKKESFPLTVTSAQKNPTAFYLCASSITPASQHFGDGTRLSIL.

The chain uses TRBV7-2 and TRBJ2-3, with D perhaps TRBD1 (5 bases). Looked up from germline, CDR1 is SGHTA and CDR2 is FQGNSA. The CDR3 covers 16 residues. V lost 1 base, J lost 5 bases, and 16 bases lay in between. DNA of the CDR3: TGTGCCAGCAGCTTAGATGTAGGGGCAGGCGGAGATACGCAGTATTTT. Translation gives CASSLDVGAGGDTQYF.

The chain carries TRBV27 and TRBJ2-1; the match to TRBD2 covers 7 bases. This CDR3 spans 14 amino acids. V shed 5 bases, J shed 5 bases, and the junction held 6 bases outside the gene matches. The germline V gene encodes CDR1 MNHEY and CDR2 SMNVEV (reference sequence). The CDR3 protein is CASSPPLADNEQFF. Written as DNA, the CDR3 is TGTGCCAGCAGTCCCCCCCTAGCGGACAATGAGCAGTTCTTC.

J is TRBJ2-3 and V is TRBV29-1; possibly TRBD1 for D (5 bases). Germline CDR1 is SQVTM and CDR2 is ANQGSEA. The V and J ends lost 1 base and 2 bases respectively, with 10 bases between them. CDR3 size: 14 residues. CDR3 residues: CSVEGGRTTDTQYF. DNA of the CDR3: TGCAGCGTTGAAGGGGGCAGGACCACAGATACGCAGTATTTT.

The chain has TRBV27 and TRBJ2-2; 9 positions match TRBD2. The CDR3 loop spans 16 amino acids. Germline V CDR1 and CDR2: MNHEY, SMNVEV (reference sequence). Unmatched junction bases numbered 6, after V lost 3 bases and J lost 4 bases. The CDR3: CASSFLAGGPTGELFF. DNA for the CDR3: TGTGCCAGCAGTTTTCTCGCGGGAGGGCCCACCGGGGAGCTGTTTTTT.